This T cell receptor beta chain was captured in a study of T cells expressing NK-cell markers. Findings of the study overall: Researchers report these clonotypes also headed the CD3+CD56-NKG2C+ fraction in several donors.

The CDR3 loop spans 15 amino acids. Per germline, CDR1 SEHNR and CDR2 FQNEAQ (reference sequence). A remark on this clonotype: Its antigen remains unknown.

Each CDR3 protein gets one entry in TCRdb, which reprocessed the 5' RACE reads and gives no DNA. This sample's table has approximately 460,000 distinct CDR3 sequences. This clonotype was sampled from a woman between 18 and 75 years old in good health. What was sequenced was blood T cells: a sorted CD56 or NKG2C T cell subset, CD4+ or CD8+ T cells, or bulk PBMC T cells (not recorded which). The chain employs TRBV7-9 and TRBJ2-7; the D call from TCRdb, TRBD1, cannot be confirmed without DNA. The CDR3 sequence is CASRPLGTGVQEQYF.